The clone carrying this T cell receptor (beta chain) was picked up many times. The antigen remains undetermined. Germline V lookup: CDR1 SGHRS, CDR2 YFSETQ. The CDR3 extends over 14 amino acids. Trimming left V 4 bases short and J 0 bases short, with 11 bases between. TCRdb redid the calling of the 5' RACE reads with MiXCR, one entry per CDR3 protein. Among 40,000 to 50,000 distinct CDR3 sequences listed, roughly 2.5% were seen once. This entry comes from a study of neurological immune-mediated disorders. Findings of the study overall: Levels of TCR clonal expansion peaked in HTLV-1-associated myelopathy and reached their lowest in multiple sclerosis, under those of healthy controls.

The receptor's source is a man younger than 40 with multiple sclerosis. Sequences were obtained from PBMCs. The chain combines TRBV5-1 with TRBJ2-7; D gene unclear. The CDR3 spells CASSPESTSYEQYF. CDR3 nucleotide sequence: TGCGCCAGCAGCCCGGAGTCCACCTCCTACGAGCAGTACTTC.